Detailed here is one TCR beta chain. The antigen this receptor binds is unknown. Base qualities are not at hand, and no much larger clone is one base apart. The record originates from a study of blood T cell repertoires in COVID-19 (dated by TCRdb to between 2020 and 2021). Background for the entire study: Samples covering the acute and convalescent phases of COVID-19 were provided by collaborators in the United States, Italy and Spain. HLA class I and class II types, where available, came from metadata supplied by the sample provider rather than from assay-based typing. The samples were drawn from two sources: the first 160 participants of the ongoing ImmuneRACE study, and 1,200 or so subjects contributed by 6 global collaborators. The prospective study material was composed of cDNA or gDNA derived from T cells, B-cell-depleted T cells, or PBMCs. The sample metadata nearly always contained a de-identified subject ID, COVID-19 status, age in years and sex. Subjects who had been exposed to COVID-19, were actively infected with it, or had recovered from it provided the deeply sampled blood TCRbeta repertoires that made up the dataset. The repertoires were made available in a free public database intended to serve as a resource for research on the immune response to SARS-CoV-2.

CDR1 and CDR2, looked up from the germline V gene (reference sequence), are GTSNPN and SVGIG. V is pruned by 5 bases and J by 9 bases, leaving 1 base of the junction without a gene match. The CDR3 holds 10 amino acids from the cysteine to the phenylalanine. The kept DNA is CDR3 alone, 30 bases in frame from the first base. TCRbeta CDR3 regions were amplified from genomic DNA using the immunoSEQ Assay, a bias-controlled multiplex PCR. As for the authors' bioinformatics: The number of nucleated cells in each sample was estimated from the amplification of reference gene primers within the assay. Sequence reads were collapsed and filtered to measure the absolute abundance of every unique TCRbeta CDR3 rearrangement. For each sample, productive Simpson clonality was calculated by taking the square root of Simpson's diversity index across productive rearrangements. TCRdb limited this immuneACCESS table to in-frame rearrangements with V and J called. A share of clones is missing; checked studies link under half to unresolved V genes, and the rest is unexplained. V and J calls plus clone size are reproduced from that table; the DNA served to infer D and trimming. The sample table lists a few hundred thousand clones, roughly 90% of them with a count of one. About 4.1% of the sample is in the top ten clones.

Here is what the overall study found, with its caveats: Clinical and demographic metadata were provided uncurated, with the amount varying by source and participant.

A second Seattle source provided samples from volunteer blood donors who had recovered from COVID-19. The collaborating institutions used their own protocols to collect whole blood in K2EDTA tubes. For TCRbeta analysis, collaborators shipped samples in one of three forms: frozen whole blood, isolated PBMCs, or DNA extracted from either of those sample types. The receptor comes from a man in his sixties who had recovered from COVID-19. The sequencing sample was made of peripheral blood. The chain links TRBV30 with TRBJ2-1; 7 of the junction bases match TRBD2. The CDR3 reads as follows: CAWGEGEQFF. DNA sequence: TGTGCCTGGGGGGAGGGTGAGCAGTTCTTC.